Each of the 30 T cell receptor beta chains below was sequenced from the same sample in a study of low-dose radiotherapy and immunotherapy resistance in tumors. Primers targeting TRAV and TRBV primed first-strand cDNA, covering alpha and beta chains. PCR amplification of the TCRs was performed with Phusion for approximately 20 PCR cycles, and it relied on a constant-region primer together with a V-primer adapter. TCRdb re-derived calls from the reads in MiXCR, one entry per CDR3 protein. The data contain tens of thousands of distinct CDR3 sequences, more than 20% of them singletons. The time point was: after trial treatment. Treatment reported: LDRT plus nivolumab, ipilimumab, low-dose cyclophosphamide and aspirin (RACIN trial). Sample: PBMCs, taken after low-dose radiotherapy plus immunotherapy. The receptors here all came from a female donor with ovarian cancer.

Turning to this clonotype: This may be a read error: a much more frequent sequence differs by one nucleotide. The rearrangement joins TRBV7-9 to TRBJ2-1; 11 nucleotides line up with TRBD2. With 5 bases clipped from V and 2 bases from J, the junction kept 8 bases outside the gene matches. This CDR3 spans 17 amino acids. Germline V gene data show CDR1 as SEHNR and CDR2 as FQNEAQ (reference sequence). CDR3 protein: CASSGLLAGDTYNEQFF. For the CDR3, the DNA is TGTGCCAGCAGCGGCCTACTAGCGGGGGACACCTACAATGAGCAGTTCTTC.

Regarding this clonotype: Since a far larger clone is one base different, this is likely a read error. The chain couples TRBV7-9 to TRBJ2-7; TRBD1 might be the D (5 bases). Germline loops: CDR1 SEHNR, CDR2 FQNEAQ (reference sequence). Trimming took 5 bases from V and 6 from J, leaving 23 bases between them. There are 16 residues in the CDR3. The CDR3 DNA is TGTGCCAGCAGCGCTGACAGTGATCTGTTTGTTTTCGAGCAGTACTTC. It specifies CASSADSDLFVFEQYF.

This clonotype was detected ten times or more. The CDR3 sequence: CAAFGERGANVLTF. In nucleotides, the CDR3 is TGTGCGGCGTTCGGGGAACGTGGGGCCAACGTCCTGACTTTC. The V call is TRBV28, the J call TRBJ2-6; D might be TRBD2 (5 bases). From germline, CDR1 is MDHEN and CDR2 SYDVKM. This CDR3 spans 14 amino acids.

The CDR3 nucleotides read TGTGCCAGCAGTTTTCGGGGGCGGGAGACCCAGTACTTC. Its translation is CASSFRGRETQYF. V is TRBV27 and J is TRBJ2-5; D could derive from TRBD1 or TRBD2 (6 bases each). CDR1 MNHEY and CDR2 SMNVEV come from the germline V gene (reference sequence). The CDR3 has 13 residues. Trimming shortened V by 3 bases and J by 5 bases, and 10 bases separated the two germline ends.

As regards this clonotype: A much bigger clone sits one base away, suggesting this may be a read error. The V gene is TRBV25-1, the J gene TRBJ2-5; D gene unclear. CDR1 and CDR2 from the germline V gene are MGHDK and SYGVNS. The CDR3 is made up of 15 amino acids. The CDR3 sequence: CAGSDPLGSQETQYF. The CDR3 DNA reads TGTGCCGGCAGTGACCCTCTTGGGTCCCAAGAGACCCAGTACTTC.

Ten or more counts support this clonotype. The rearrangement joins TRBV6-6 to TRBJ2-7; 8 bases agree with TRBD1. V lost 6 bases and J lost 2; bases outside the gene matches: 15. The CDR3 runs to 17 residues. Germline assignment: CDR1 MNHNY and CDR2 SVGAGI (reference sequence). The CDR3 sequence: CASRTGAAGLRTYEQYF. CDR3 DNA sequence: TGTGCCAGCAGGACAGGGGCCGCAGGTCTACGAACCTACGAGCAGTACTTC.

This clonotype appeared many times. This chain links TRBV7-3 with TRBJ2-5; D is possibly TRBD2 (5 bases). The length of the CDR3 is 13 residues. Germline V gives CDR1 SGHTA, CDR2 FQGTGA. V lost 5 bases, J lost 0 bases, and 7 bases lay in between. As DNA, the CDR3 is TGTGCCAGCAGCAAGGACTACCAAGAGACCCAGTACTTC. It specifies CASSKDYQETQYF.

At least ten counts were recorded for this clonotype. The CDR3 DNA reads TGCGCCAGCAGCTTGCTTCGGGACAGAGACGCGAACACCGGGGAGCTGTTTTTT. It specifies CASSLLRDRDANTGELFF. This chain joins TRBV5-1 and TRBJ2-2; TRBD1 agrees at 7 bases. V lost 1 base, J lost 0 bases, and 9 bases stayed unmatched. Germline V gives CDR1 SGHRS, CDR2 YFSETQ. CDR3 length: 18 amino acids.

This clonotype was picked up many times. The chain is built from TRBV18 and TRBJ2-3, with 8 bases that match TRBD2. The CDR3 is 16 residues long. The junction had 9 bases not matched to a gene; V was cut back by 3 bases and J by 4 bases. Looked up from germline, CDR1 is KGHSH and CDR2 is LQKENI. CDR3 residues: CASSPQRGPIPDTQYF. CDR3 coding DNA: TGTGCCAGCTCACCCCAGCGGGGGCCTATCCCAGATACGCAGTATTTT. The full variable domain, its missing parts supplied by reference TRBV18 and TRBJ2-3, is NAGVMQNPRHLVRRRGQEARLRCSPMKGHSHVYWYRQLPEEGLKFMVYLQKENIIDESGMPKERFSAEFPKEGPSILRIQQVVRGDSAAYFCASSPQRGPIPDTQYFGPGTRLTVL.

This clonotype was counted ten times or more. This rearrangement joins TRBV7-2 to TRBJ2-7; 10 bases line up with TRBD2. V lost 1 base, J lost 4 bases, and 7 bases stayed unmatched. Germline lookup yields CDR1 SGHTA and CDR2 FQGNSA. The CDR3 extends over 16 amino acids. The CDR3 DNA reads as TGTGCCAGCAGCTTAGTTGATCTAGCGGGAGCATACGAGCAGTACTTC. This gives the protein CASSLVDLAGAYEQYF.

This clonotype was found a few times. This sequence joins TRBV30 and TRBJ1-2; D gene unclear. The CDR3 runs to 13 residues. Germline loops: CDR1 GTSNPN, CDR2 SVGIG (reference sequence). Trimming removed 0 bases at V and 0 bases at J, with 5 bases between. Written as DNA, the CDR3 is TGTGCCTGGAGTGTCGGGGCTAACTATGGCTACACCTTC. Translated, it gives CAWSVGANYGYTF. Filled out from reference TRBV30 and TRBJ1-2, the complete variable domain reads SQTIHQWPATLVQPVGSPLSLECTVEGTSNPNLYWYRQAAGRGLQLLFYSVGIGQISSEVPQNLSASRPQDRQFILSSKKLLLSDSGFYLCAWSVGANYGYTFGSGTRLTVV.

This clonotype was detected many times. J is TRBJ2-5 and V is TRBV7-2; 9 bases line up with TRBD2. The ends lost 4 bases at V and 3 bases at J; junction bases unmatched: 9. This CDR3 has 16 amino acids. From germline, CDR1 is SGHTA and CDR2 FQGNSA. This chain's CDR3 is CASSSPGTSRKETQYF. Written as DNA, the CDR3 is TGTGCCAGCAGCTCCCCCGGGACTAGCAGAAAAGAGACCCAGTACTTC. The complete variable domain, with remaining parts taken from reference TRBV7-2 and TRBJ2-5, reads GAGVSQSPSNKVTEKGKDVELRCDPISGHTALYWYRQSLGQGLEFLIYFQGNSAPDKSGLPSDRFSAERTGGSVSTLTIQRTQQEDSAVYLCASSSPGTSRKETQYFGPGTRLLVL.

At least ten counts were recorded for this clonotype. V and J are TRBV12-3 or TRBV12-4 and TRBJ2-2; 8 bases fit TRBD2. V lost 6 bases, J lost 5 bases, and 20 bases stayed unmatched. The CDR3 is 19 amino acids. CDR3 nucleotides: TGTGCCAGCAGCCTTCCTTTGGGGGCGGGACTAGTATCAACCGGGGAGCTGTTTTTT. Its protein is CASSLPLGAGLVSTGELFF.

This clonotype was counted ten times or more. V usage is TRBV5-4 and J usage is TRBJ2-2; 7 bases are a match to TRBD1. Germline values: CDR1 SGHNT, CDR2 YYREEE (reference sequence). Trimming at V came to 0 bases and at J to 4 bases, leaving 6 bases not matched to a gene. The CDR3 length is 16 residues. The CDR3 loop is CASSLGGTAVTGELFF. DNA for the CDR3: TGTGCCAGCAGCTTGGGGGGGACAGCCGTCACCGGGGAGCTGTTTTTT.

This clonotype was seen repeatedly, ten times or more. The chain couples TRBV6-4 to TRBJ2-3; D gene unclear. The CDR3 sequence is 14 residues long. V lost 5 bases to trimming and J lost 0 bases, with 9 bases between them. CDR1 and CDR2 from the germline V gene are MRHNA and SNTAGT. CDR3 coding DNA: TGTGCCAGCAGTCGTGAGGCTAGCACAGATACGCAGTATTTT. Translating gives CASSREASTDTQYF.

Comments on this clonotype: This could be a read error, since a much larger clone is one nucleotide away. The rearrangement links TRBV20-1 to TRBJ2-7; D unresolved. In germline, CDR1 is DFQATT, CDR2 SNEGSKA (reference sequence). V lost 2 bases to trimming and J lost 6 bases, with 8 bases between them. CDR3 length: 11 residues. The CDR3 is CSARSRVEQYF. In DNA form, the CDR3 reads TGCAGTGCTAGAAGTCGGGTCGAGCAGTACTTC.

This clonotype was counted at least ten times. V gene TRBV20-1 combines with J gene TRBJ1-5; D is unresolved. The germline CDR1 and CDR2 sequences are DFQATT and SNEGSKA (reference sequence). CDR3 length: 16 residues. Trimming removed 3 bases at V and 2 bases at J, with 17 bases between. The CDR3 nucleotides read TGCAGTGCTAGTGAGCACCTCGTCTCGGGCAATCAGCCCCAGCATTTT. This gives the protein CSASEHLVSGNQPQHF.

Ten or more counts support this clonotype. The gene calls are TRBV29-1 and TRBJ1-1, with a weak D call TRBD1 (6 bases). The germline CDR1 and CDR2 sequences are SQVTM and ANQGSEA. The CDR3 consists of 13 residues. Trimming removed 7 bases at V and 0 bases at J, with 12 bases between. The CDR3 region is CSAVQGLNTEAFF. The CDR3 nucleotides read TGCAGCGCTGTACAGGGACTGAACACTGAAGCTTTCTTT.

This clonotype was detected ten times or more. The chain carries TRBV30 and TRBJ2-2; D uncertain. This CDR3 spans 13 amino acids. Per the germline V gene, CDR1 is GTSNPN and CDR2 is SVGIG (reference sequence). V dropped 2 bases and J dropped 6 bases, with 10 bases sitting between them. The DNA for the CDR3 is TGTGCCTGGAGTTTAGGAGTCCCCGGGGAGCTGTTTTTT. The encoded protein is CAWSLGVPGELFF.

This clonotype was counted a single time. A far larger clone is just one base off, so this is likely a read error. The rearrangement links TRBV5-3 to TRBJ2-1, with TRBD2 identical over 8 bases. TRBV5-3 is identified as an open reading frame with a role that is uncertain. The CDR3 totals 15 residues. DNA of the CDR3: TGCGCCAGCAGCTTGGCGGGAGGCCCCTGGGATGAGCGGTTCTTC. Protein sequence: CASSLAGGPWDERFF.

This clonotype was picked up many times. CDR3 amino acids: CASSQHDSPLHF. The DNA of the CDR3 is TGTGCCAGCAGCCAACATGATTCACCCCTCCACTTT. The chain carries TRBV14 and TRBJ1-6; D is unresolved. The CDR3 is made up of 12 amino acids. Germline values: CDR1 SGHDN, CDR2 FVKESK. V was shortened by 2 bases and J by 8 bases, with 4 bases between the two germline ends.

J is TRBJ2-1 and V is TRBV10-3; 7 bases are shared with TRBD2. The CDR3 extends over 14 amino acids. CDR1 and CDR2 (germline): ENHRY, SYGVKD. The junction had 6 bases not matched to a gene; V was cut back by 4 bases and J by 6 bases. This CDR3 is CAISGREDPNEQFF. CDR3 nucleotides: TGTGCCATCAGTGGACGGGAGGATCCCAATGAGCAGTTCTTC.

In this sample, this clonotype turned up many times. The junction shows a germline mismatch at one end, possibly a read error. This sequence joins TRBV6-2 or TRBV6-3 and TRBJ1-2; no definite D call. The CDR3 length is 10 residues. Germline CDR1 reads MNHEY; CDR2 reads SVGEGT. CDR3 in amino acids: CASSETEARF. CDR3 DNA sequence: TGTGCCAGCAGTGAAACCGAGGCTCGCTTC.

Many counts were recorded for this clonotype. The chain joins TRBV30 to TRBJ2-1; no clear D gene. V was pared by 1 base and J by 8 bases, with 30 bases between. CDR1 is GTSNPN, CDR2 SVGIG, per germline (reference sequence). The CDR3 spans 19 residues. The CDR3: CAWSATRVFLPARPHEQFF. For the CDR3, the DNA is TGTGCCTGGAGTGCCACCAGAGTTTTTCTTCCCGCTCGGCCACATGAGCAGTTCTTC.

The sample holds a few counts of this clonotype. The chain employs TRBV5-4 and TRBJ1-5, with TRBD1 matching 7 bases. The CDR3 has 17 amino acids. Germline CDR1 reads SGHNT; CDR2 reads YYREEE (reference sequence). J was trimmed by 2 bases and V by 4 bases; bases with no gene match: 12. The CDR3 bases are TGTGCCAGCAGCCCGGGACAGCCCTACACGGGCAATCAGCCCCAGCATTTT. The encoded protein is CASSPGQPYTGNQPQHF.

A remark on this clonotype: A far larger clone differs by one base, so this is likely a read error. CDR3 region: CASSLRQGWNTEACF. The CDR3 DNA reads as TGTGCCAGCAGTTTACGACAGGGATGGAACACTGAAGCTTGCTTT. The genes are TRBV6-8 and TRBJ1-1; 7 positions match TRBD1. Germline V CDR1 and CDR2: MNHGY, SAAAGT. The CDR3 runs to 15 residues.

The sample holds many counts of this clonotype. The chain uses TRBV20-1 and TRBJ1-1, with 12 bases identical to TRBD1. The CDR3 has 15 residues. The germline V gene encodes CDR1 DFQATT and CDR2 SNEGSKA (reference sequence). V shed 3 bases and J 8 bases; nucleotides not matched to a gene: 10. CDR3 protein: CSARPGTGGLGEAFF. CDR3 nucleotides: TGCAGTGCTAGGCCCGGGACAGGGGGCCTTGGAGAAGCTTTCTTT.

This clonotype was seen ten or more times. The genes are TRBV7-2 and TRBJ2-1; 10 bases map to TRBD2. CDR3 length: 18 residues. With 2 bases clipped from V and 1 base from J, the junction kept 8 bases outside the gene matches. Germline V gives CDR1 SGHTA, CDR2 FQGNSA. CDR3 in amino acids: CASSLFASGGGSYNEQFF. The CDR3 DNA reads TGTGCCAGCAGCTTATTCGCTAGCGGGGGAGGGTCCTACAATGAGCAGTTCTTC.

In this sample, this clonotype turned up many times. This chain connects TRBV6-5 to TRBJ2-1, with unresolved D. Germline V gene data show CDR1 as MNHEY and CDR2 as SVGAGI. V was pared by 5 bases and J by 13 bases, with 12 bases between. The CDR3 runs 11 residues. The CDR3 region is CASSTRGSQFF. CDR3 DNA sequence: TGTGCCAGCAGTACCAGAGGTTCTCAGTTCTTC.

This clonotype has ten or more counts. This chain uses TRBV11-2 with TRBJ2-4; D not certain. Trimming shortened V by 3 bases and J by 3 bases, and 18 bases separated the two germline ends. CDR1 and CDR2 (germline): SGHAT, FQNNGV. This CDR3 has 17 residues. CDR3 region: CASSFVVAVVVKNIQYF. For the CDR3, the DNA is TGTGCCAGCAGCTTCGTAGTGGCGGTGGTAGTCAAAAACATTCAGTACTTC.